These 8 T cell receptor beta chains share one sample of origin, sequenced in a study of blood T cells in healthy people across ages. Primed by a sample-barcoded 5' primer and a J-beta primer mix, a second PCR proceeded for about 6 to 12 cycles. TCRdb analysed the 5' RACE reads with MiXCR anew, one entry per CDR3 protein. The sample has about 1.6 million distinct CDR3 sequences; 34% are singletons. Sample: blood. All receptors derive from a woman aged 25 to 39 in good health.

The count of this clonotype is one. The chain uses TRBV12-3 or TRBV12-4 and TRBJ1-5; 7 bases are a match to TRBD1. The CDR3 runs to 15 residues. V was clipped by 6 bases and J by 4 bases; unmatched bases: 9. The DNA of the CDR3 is TGTGCCAGCAGCCTTGACAGGGCTAAAAATCAGCCCCAGCATTTT. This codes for CASSLDRAKNQPQHF.

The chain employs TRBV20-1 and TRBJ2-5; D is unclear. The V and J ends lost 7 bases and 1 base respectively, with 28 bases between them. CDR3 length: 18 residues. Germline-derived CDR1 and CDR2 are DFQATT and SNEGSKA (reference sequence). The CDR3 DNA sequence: TGCAGTGTCTTCGCTACGCCCTCTAGGTCCCTATTCCAAGAGACCCAGTACTTC. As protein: CSVFATPSRSLFQETQYF.

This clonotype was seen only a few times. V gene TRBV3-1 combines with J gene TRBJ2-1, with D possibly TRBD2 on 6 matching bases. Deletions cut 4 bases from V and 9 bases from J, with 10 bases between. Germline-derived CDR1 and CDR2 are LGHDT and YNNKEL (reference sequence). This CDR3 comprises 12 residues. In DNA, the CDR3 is TGTGCCAGCAGCCCCACTAGCAGTGAGCAGTTCTTC. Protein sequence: CASSPTSSEQFF.

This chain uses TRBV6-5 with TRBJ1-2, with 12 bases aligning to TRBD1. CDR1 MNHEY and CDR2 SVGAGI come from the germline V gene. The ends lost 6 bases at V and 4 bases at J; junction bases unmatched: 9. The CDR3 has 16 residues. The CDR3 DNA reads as TGTGCCAGCAGCGCGGGACAGGGGGCAGGTGGCTATGGCTACACCTTC. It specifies CASSAGQGAGGYGYTF.

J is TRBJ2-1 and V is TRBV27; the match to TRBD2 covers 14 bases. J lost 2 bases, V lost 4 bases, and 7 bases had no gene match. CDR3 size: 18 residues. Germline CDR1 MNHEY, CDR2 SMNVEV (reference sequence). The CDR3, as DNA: TGTGCCAGCAGTTCCCTCAGACTAGCGGGAGGGCCCTACAATGAGCAGTTCTTC. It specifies CASSSLRLAGGPYNEQFF.

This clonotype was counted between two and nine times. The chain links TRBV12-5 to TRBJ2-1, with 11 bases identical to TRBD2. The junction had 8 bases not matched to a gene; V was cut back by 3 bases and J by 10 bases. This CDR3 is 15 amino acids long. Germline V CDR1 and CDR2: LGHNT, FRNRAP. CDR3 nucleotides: TGTGCTAGTGGTTTACATAGCGGGGGGGCAGGAGAGCAGTTCTTC. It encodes CASGLHSGGAGEQFF.

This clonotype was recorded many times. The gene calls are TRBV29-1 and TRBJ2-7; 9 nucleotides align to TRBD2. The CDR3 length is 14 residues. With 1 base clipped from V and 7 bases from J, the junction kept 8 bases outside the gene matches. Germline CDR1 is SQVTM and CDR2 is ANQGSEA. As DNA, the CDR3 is TGCAGCGTTGAAGGTGGCGGGGGGGCGTTTGAGCAGTACTTC. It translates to CSVEGGGGAFEQYF.

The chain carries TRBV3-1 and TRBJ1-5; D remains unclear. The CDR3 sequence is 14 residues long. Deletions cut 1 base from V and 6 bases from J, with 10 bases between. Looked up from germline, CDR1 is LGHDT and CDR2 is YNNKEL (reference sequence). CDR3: CASSQGPTSQPQHF. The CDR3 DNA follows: TGTGCCAGCAGCCAAGGACCCACAAGTCAGCCCCAGCATTTT.